This T cell receptor (beta chain) was found in a study of blood T cells in healthy people across ages (dated by TCRdb to the mid-2010s). Study-wide context: In model experiments, template switching captured roughly one uniquely barcoded TCR beta cDNA molecule for every two T cells. Using deep sequencing normalized with unique cDNA molecular identifiers, the study measured how TCR beta repertoire diversity changes with age. Donors were grouped into four age groups: young (average 16 years), middle-aged (less than 40), aged (62) and long-lived (approximately 82). To avoid experimental bias, donors of different ages were distributed randomly across sequencing lanes. Two additional independent replicas of 1 million unique cDNA reads from the same blood draw were analyzed for two donors (one aged 18 to 30 and one aged 80 or older).

The protocol used for the library was 5' RACE. Data came from an Illumina HiSeq 2500. A second roughly 6 to 12 cycle PCR used a sample-barcoded 5' primer and a J-beta primer mix. A template-switch 5' adaptor carrying 12 random nucleotides introduced a unique molecular identifier onto each TCR beta cDNA molecule. Each sample yielded at least 3 million CDR3-containing paired-end reads. All of the RNA was converted into first-strand cDNA using the Mint cDNA synthesis kit, with a TRBC-specific oligonucleotide serving as the primer. Following uracil-DNA glycosylase treatment, a first 18-cycle PCR with universal primers M1SS and BC2_uni_R was performed on all cDNA. The authors' analysis ran thus. Each sample was normalized by randomly selecting 1 million high-quality reads, each carrying a distinct molecular identifier. Reads with shared molecular identifiers were discarded instead of being binned into consensus sequences. MiTCR, with a Q25 quality threshold and the strictest error-elimination algorithm, was used for CDR3 identification, clonotype clustering and error correction. Lower-bound total TCR beta diversity was estimated with a nonparametric unseen species model using Euler transformation. The public reads were reprocessed in TCRdb via fastp at Q25 and MiXCR, keeping in-frame beta chains. Each entry merges the rows of one CDR3 protein and shows their most common DNA and genes. These V and J calls are TCRdb output, not the study's own analysis. This sample lists about 1 million distinct CDR3 sequences; roughly 45% were detected once. The ten largest account for over 15% of the sample.

Results and caveats for the whole study, not just this receptor: The CMV infection status of donors was not known, potentially confounding age-related changes in expanded clonotypes. Because profiling used bulk unsorted PBMCs, naive and antigen-experienced compartments could not be compared conclusively. Estimates of total diversity from one million sequenced T cells were regarded as lower bounds and underestimates. A strong correlation was found between observed TCR beta diversity and the percentage of naive T cells measured by flow cytometry. Compared with the aged group, the long-lived group had more naive CD4+ T cells, fewer expanded clones and increased TCR diversity, a pattern suggesting age selection. As age increased, observed TCR beta diversity per million T cells dropped in a roughly linear way, and a significant reduction was already evident by age 40.

The donors were roughly 39 Caucasian individuals from Russia, aged 6 to 90 years, who were systemically healthy. Each donor gave around 9.9 milliliters of peripheral blood, collected into EDTA-treated Vacutainer tubes. Ficoll-Paque density-gradient centrifugation was used to isolate PBMCs, with at least 6.5 million per sample. Trizol reagent was used to extract total RNA from the PBMCs, yielding at least 5.5 micrograms per sample. For every donor, flow cytometry on a PBMC aliquot measured the percentage of naive CD45RAhigh/CD27high T cells. There are 14 amino acids in the CDR3, from cysteine to phenylalanine inclusive. CDR3 DNA is the only sequence kept; it has 42 bases, read in frame from the first base. As for this clonotype: Its antigen is currently not known. Per-base qualities were not stored, and no clone one base away is much larger.

The sequenced sample consisted of blood. This receptor was identified in a woman aged 55-69 years in good health. In this chain, TRBV12-3 or TRBV12-4 is recombined with TRBJ2-1, with TRBD1 matching 7 junction bases. The DNA end is a closer match to TRBJ2-7, so the J assignment may be wrong. The CDR3 protein is CASFVDRAYNEQYF. The nucleotide sequence reads TGTGCCAGCTTTGTTGACAGGGCCTACAATGAGCAGTACTTC.